This T cell receptor beta chain was observed in a study of blood T cell repertoires in COVID-19. Overall study context: From T cells, B-cell-depleted T cells, or PBMCs came the material, which was cDNA or gDNA.

Authors' processing steps: Amplification of reference gene primers was used by the study to estimate nucleated cell counts. Clones were read by immunoSEQ multiplex PCR, and TCRdb kept only the in-frame ones, dropping some. That table supplies the V and J calls and clone size; D and trimming were determined from the DNA. The sample lists 210,000 or so clones, 90% to 95% seen once, with 1.2% in the top ten. V gave up 5 bases and J gave up 0 bases, with 11 bases separating them. This CDR3 is 15 amino acids long. Per the germline V gene, CDR1 is LNHDA and CDR2 is SQIVND (reference sequence). This clonotype originated in a man aged 25-40 years with acute or convalescent COVID-19. The V and J genes are TRBV19 and TRBJ1-5; D is perhaps TRBD1 (5 bases). The sequencing input was peripheral blood. The CDR3 region is CASSLTGFSNQPQHF. DNA of the CDR3: TGTGCCAGTAGTCTTACAGGTTTTAGCAATCAGCCCCAGCATTTT.